This T cell receptor (beta chain) was profiled in a study of T cell responses to AZD1222 COVID-19 vaccine. Trimming at V came to 5 bases and at J to 7 bases, leaving 9 bases not matched to a gene. Per the germline V gene, CDR1 is MNHNY and CDR2 is SVGAGI (reference sequence). The CDR3 has 17 amino acids. Whole-study findings and limits: Clonal diversity was possibly underestimated, and white British individuals and females predominated among donors. Vaccination with two AZD1222 doses was followed by a rise in Spike-specific TCR breadth and depth. Only after the peak T cell response were repertoires sampled.

This clone was seen more than once but under ten times. The target antigen is unknown. Profiled with immunoSEQ multiplex PCR; TCRdb holds only in-frame clones, not every one. Altogether more than 110,000 clones are present, approximately 85% being singletons, with the ten largest covering 8%. The sequence came from an adult in good health. The chain joins TRBV6-6 to TRBJ2-1; 15 bases are a match to TRBD2. The sample here was peripheral blood, taken on day 0 of AZD1222 vaccination. The CDR3 loop is CASSQLDGLAGGNEQFF. CDR3 coding DNA: TGTGCCAGCAGTCAACTAGACGGACTAGCGGGAGGGAATGAGCAGTTCTTC.